This T cell receptor (beta chain) came from a study of cytomegalovirus exposure and HLA in healthy donors. Primers included in the PCR were 60 Vbeta and 13 Jbeta primers. Here immunoSEQ multiplex PCR was the method, and the copy in TCRdb shows in-frame clones only, minus some. This sample has some 130,000 clones, with over 60% found just once. The CDR3 contains 14 residues. Germline loops: CDR1 SGHRS, CDR2 YFSETQ. V was pared by 4 bases and J by 7 bases, with 7 bases of the junction left unmatched. The genes are TRBV5-1 and TRBJ1-1, with 10 bases aligning to TRBD1. This receptor was taken from a human donor in good health. The sample taken for sequencing was PBMCs. In nucleotides, the CDR3 is TGCGCCAGCAGCGCGACAGGGGGCGAAAGTGAAGCTTTCTTT. This encodes CASSATGGESEAFF.